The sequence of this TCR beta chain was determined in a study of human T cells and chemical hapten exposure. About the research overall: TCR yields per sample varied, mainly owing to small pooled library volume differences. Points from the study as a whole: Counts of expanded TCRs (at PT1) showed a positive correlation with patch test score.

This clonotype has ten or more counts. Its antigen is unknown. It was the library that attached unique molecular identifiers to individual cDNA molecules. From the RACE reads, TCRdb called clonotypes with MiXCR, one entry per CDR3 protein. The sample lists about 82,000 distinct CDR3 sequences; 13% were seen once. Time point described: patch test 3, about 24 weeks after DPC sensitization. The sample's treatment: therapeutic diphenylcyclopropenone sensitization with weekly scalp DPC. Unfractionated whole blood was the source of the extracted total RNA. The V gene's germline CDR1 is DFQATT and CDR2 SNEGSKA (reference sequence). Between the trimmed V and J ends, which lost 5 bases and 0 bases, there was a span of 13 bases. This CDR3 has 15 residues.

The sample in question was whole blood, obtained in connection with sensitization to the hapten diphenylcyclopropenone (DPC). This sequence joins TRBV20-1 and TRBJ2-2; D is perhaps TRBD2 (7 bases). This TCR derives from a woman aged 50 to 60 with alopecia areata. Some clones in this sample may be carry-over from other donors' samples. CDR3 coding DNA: TGCAGTGCTGGGGGGCTAGCGGCGAACACCGGGGAGCTGTTTTTT. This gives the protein CSAGGLAANTGELFF.